A selection of T cell receptor beta chains follows, all from one sample in a study of T-cell reconstitution after alpha-beta-depleted transplantation in children. TCRdb re-analysed the PCR reads in MiXCR, keeping a single row per CDR3 protein. The sample lists around 300,000 distinct CDR3 sequences, 10% occurring once. Material: PBMCs, obtained before TCRalphabeta/CD19-depleted stem cell transplant. These receptors came from a boy younger than two with acute myeloid leukemia, due to receive a stem cell transplant. The conserved cysteine and the conserved F or W are not part of the CDR3 here. Fields, in order: J gene, V gene, CDR3 protein.

>TRBJ2-7|TRBV9
ASSVDWTGKYEQY
>TRBJ2-7|TRBV5-1
ASSSRTGYEQY
>TRBJ2-1|TRBV7-3
ASSLTPPGEVYNEQF
>TRBJ2-7|TRBV15
ATSRDRPGLELYEQY
>TRBJ2-7|TRBV7-2
ASSLVPNEQY
>TRBJ2-3|TRBV13
ASSLVLAGLGRSDTQY
>TRBJ2-1|TRBV7-3
ASSSTGRPNEQF
>TRBJ2-7|TRBV20-1
SAKTSVGYEQY
>TRBJ2-4|TRBV20-1
SAQMDRVRAKNIQY
>TRBJ2-5|TRBV27
ASSLGPSTGRETQY
>TRBJ2-5|TRBV12-3/TRBV12-4
ASSLLLAGGSETQY
>TRBJ1-5|TRBV5-1
ASSLETGSNQPQH
>TRBJ1-1|TRBV20-1
SAEGLNTEAF
>TRBJ2-7|TRBV5-1
ASSVLAGTYEQY
>TRBJ2-7|TRBV5-1
ASSWDPGLAGGRPHEQY
>TRBJ2-5|TRBV7-2
ASSGAGETQY
>TRBJ1-5|TRBV20-1
SARDFSGVDNQPQH
>TRBJ2-5|TRBV6-5
ASSYLLQGRETQY
>TRBJ2-7|TRBV28
ASSLPPGLQGYEQY
>TRBJ2-1|TRBV6-5
ASSYDEVGDEQF
>TRBJ2-5|TRBV7-6
ASSLMPRGETQY
>TRBJ2-6|TRBV12-3/TRBV12-4
ASSRNSGANVLT
>TRBJ2-7|TRBV11-2
ASVDGLYEQY
>TRBJ2-5|TRBV5-1
ASSPMREKETQY
>TRBJ1-2|TRBV5-4
ASSLGQASNYGYT
>TRBJ1-4|TRBV5-1
ASSQGHSLATNEKLF
>TRBJ2-2|TRBV7-2
ASPRRGINTGELF
>TRBJ2-3|TRBV7-3
ASSFGVEPPTDTQY
>TRBJ1-4|TRBV5-8
ASSWGQGQRTNEKLF
>TRBJ2-2|TRBV20-1
SASAPNTGELF
>TRBJ2-3|TRBV12-3/TRBV12-4
ASSFHPNTQY
>TRBJ2-1|TRBV18
ASSTTLAASYNEQF
>TRBJ2-3|TRBV4-2
ASSPAPGGYTQY
>TRBJ2-3|TRBV7-2
ASSLASSSTDTQY
>TRBJ2-3|TRBV2
ASLITTSGRDTDTQY
>TRBJ1-2|TRBV19
ASNPGGGQFYGYT
>TRBJ1-5|TRBV28
ASSLTGGWGQPQH
>TRBJ2-1|TRBV20-1
SARDLAQDNEQF
>TRBJ1-5|TRBV20-1
SARDPLTAYSNQPQH
>TRBJ2-7|TRBV5-1
ASSSILAVR